These T cell receptor beta chains were read from a single sample in a study of cytomegalovirus exposure and HLA in healthy donors. Profiling relied on immunoSEQ multiplex PCR, and the TCRdb table lists in-frame clones only, not all of them. The sample holds 150,000 to 200,000 clones, about three quarters seen once. Material: PBMCs. Receptors originate from a man aged 50 or older in good health and CMV-seropositive. CDR3s include the opening cysteine and the closing phenylalanine or tryptophan. D genes are given only for firm matches. Not every row has a clone size; where given, it reads once, few, many or a size class.

v_call: TRBV9; d_call: TRBD2; clone_size: .; j_call: TRBJ2-7; cdr3_nt: TGTGCCAGCAGCCCCGGACTAGCGGGGGGATCCACCTACGAGCAGTACTTC; cdr3_aa: CASSPGLAGGSTYEQYF
v_call: TRBV6-6; d_call: TRBD1; clone_size: .; j_call: TRBJ2-1; cdr3_nt: TGTGCCAGCACCCCGGACAGGGGGCGCATCAATGAGCAGTTCTTC; cdr3_aa: CASTPDRGRINEQFF
v_call: TRBV7-9; d_call: TRBD1; clone_size: .; j_call: TRBJ2-3; cdr3_nt: TGTGCCAGCAGCTTAGGGGACAGGGGACGCACAGATACGCAGTATTTT; cdr3_aa: CASSLGDRGRTDTQYF
v_call: TRBV2; d_call: .; clone_size: .; j_call: TRBJ1-2; cdr3_nt: TGTGCCAGCAGTGATGTTCAGGGGACCTCCGGCTACACCTTC; cdr3_aa: CASSDVQGTSGYTF
v_call: TRBV28; d_call: .; clone_size: .; j_call: TRBJ1-5; cdr3_nt: TGTGCCAGCAGTTTATTCCTTGGGCAGGTCGGTCAGCCCCAGCATTTT; cdr3_aa: CASSLFLGQVGQPQHF
v_call: TRBV6-6; d_call: .; clone_size: .; j_call: TRBJ1-2; cdr3_nt: TGTGCCAGCAGTTACTCGATCAGGGGAAGTGGCTACACCTTC; cdr3_aa: CASSYSIRGSGYTF
v_call: TRBV30; d_call: .; clone_size: .; j_call: TRBJ1-3; cdr3_nt: TGTGCCTGGAGTGTACTAGGTAGAACTGGAAACACCATATATTTT; cdr3_aa: CAWSVLGRTGNTIYF
v_call: TRBV25-1; d_call: .; clone_size: .; j_call: TRBJ2-2; cdr3_nt: TGTGCCAGCAGTGAGGGGTACGGGGCCGGGGAGCTGTTTTTT; cdr3_aa: CASSEGYGAGELFF
v_call: TRBV5-1; d_call: .; clone_size: .; j_call: TRBJ2-3; cdr3_nt: TGCGCCAGCAGCTGGGGGGACAGAGACACAGATACGCAGTATTTT; cdr3_aa: CASSWGDRDTDTQYF
v_call: TRBV28; d_call: TRBD1; clone_size: few; j_call: TRBJ2-4; cdr3_nt: TGTGCCAGCACCAGACAGGGGGCGCGTCACATTCAGTACTTC; cdr3_aa: CASTRQGARHIQYF
v_call: TRBV4-2; d_call: .; clone_size: few; j_call: TRBJ1-5; cdr3_nt: TGTGCCAGCAGCCAAGAGTCCGGAGATAGCAATCAGCCCCAGCATTTT; cdr3_aa: CASSQESGDSNQPQHF
v_call: TRBV30; d_call: .; clone_size: once; j_call: TRBJ1-2; cdr3_nt: TGTGCCTGGATTGAGACCTGGGGCCTCTATGGCTACACCTTC; cdr3_aa: CAWIETWGLYGYTF